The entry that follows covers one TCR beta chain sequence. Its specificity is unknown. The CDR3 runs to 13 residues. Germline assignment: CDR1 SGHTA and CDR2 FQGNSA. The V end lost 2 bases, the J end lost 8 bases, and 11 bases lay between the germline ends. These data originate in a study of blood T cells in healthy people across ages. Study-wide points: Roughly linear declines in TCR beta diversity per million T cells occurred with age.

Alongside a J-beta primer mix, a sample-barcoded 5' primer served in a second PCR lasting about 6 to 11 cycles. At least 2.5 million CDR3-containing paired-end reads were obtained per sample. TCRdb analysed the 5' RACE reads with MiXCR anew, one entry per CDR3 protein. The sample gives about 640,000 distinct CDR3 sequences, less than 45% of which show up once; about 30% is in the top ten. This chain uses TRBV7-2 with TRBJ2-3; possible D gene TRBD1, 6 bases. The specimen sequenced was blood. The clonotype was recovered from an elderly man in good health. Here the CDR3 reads CASSLNRGSTQYF. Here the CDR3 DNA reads TGTGCCAGCAGCTTAAATAGGGGGAGTACGCAGTATTTT. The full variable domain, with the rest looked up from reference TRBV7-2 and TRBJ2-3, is GAGVSQSPSNKVTEKGKDVELRCDPISGHTALYWYRQSLGQGLEFLIYFQGNSAPDKSGLPSDRFSAERTGGSVSTLTIQRTQQEDSAVYLCASSLNRGSTQYFGPGTRLTVL.